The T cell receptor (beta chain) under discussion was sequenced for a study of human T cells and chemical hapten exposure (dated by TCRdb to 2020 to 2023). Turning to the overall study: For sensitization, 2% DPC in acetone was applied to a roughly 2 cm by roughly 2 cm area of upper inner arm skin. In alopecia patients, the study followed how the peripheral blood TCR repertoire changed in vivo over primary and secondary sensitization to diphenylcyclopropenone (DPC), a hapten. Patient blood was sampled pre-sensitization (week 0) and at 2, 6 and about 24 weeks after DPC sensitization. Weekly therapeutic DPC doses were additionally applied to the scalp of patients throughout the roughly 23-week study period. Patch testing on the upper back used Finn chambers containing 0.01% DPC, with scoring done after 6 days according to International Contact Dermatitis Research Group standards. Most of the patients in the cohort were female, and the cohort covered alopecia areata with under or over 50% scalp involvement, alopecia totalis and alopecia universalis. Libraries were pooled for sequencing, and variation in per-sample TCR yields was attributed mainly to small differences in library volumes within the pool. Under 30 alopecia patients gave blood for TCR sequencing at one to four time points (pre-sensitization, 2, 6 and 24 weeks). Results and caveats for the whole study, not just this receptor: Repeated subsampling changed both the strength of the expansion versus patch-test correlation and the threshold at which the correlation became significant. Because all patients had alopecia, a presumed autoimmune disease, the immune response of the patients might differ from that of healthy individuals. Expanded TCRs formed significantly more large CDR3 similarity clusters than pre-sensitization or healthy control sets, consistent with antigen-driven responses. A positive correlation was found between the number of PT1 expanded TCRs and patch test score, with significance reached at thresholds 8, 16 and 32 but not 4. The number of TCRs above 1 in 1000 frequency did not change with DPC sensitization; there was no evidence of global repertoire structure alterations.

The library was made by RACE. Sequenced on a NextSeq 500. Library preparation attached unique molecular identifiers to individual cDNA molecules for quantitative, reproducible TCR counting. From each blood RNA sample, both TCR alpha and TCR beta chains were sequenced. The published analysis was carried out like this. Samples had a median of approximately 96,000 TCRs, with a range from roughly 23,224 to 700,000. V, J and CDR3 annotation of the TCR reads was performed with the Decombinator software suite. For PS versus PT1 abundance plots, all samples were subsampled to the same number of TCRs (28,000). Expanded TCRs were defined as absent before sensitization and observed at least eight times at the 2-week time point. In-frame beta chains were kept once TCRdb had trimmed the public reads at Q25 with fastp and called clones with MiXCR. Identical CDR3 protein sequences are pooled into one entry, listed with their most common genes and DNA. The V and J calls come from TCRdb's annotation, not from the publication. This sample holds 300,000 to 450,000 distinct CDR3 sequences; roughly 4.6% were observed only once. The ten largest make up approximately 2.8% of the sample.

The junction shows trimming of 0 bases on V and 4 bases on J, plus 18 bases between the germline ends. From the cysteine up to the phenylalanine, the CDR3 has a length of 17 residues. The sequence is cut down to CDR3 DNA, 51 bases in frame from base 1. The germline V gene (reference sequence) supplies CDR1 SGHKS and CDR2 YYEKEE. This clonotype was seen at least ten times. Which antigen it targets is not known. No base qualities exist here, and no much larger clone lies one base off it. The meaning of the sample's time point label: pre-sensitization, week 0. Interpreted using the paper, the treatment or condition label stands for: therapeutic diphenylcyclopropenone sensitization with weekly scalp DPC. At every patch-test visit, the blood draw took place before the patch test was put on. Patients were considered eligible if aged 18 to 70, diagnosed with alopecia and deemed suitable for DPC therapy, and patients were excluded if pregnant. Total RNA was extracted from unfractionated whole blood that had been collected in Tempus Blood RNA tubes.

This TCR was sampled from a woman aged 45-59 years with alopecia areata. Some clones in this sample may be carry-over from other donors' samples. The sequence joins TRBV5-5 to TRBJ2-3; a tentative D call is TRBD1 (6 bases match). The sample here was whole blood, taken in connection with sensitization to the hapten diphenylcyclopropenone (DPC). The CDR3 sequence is CASSLGLKGTSSDTQYF. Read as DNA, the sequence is TGTGCCAGCAGCTTGGGGTTGAAGGGGACATCCTCAGATACGCAGTATTTT.